These 24 T cell receptor beta chains came from one sample sequenced in a study of cytomegalovirus exposure and HLA in healthy donors. 60 Vbeta and 13 Jbeta primers were used in PCR. This table comes from immunoSEQ multiplex PCR, and its TCRdb copy is limited to in-frame clones, with some not included. The table has about 200,000 clones, approximately 80% seen once. Sequencing input: PBMCs. These receptors were taken from a woman aged 25 to 39 in good health and CMV-seronegative.

This clone has only a few counts. The V and J genes are TRBV6-1 and TRBJ2-7; TRBD1 matches at 9 bases. The CDR3 is 14 residues long. Germline-derived CDR1 and CDR2 are MNHNS and SASEGT. Trimming at V came to 4 bases and at J to 3 bases, leaving 4 bases not matched to a gene. The CDR3 DNA reads TGTGCCAGCAGTGGGACAGGGGCCTACTACGAGCAGTACTTC. Translated, it gives CASSGTGAYYEQYF.

This chain links TRBV27 with TRBJ1-5; no reliable D call. Germline V gene data show CDR1 as MNHEY and CDR2 as SMNVEV (reference sequence). This CDR3 region has 13 residues. Trimming stripped 4 bases from V and 0 bases from J, with 4 bases between. The CDR3 DNA reads TGTGCCAGCAGTTCCTATAGCAATCAGCCCCAGCATTTT. Translating gives CASSSYSNQPQHF.

There are a few counts of this clone. The chain has TRBV5-1 and TRBJ1-4, with D tentatively TRBD1 (6 bases). V shed 2 bases and J shed 0 bases, with 17 bases lying between them. From germline, CDR1 is SGHRS and CDR2 YFSETQ. This CDR3 has 18 residues. The CDR3 protein is CASSFRDKGISTNEKLFF. The DNA of the CDR3 is TGCGCCAGCAGCTTCCGGGACAAGGGGATCTCAACTAATGAAAAACTGTTTTTT.

The chain carries TRBV19 and TRBJ2-2; no clear D. Germline CDR1 reads LNHDA; CDR2 reads SQIVND (reference sequence). The CDR3 totals 14 residues. V was cut by 1 base and J by 6 bases, with 9 bases left in between. Here the CDR3 DNA reads TGTGCCAGTAGTATAGCCAGGCAGGCCGGGGAGCTGTTTTTT. Its protein is CASSIARQAGELFF.

This clone was counted only a few times. The V and J genes are TRBV19 and TRBJ2-5; 9 nucleotides line up with TRBD2. The J call may be incorrect, as the DNA end agrees better with TRBJ2-7. Looked up from germline, CDR1 is LNHDA and CDR2 is SQIVND (reference sequence). CDR3 length: 17 residues. CDR3 residues: CASSTTRSGSRFYEQYF. Here the CDR3 DNA reads TGTGCCAGTAGTACCACCCGTAGCGGGAGCCGTTTTTACGAGCAGTACTTC.

This chain links TRBV28 with TRBJ1-2; D unclear. From germline, CDR1 is MDHEN and CDR2 SYDVKM. The CDR3 loop spans 15 amino acids. With 2 bases removed from V and 8 bases from J, the gap between germline ends came to 18 bases. CDR3 loop: CASSLIRGAGGGYTF. CDR3 nucleotide sequence: TGTGCCAGCAGTTTAATTCGAGGCGCCGGAGGCGGCTACACCTTC.

The V gene is TRBV6-5, the J gene TRBJ1-5; the D gene is possibly TRBD1 (5 bases). V gave up 6 bases and J gave up 3 bases, with 15 bases separating them. Germline assignment: CDR1 MNHEY and CDR2 SVGAGI. The CDR3 is 15 residues long. The CDR3 DNA is TGTGCCAGCAGGGTGACAGCGGGCCCCAATCAGCCCCAGCATTTT. Translation gives CASRVTAGPNQPQHF.

The J gene is TRBJ2-3, the V gene TRBV4-1; D gene uncertain. The germline V gene encodes CDR1 MGHRA and CDR2 YSYEKL. The V gene lost 4 bases and the J gene lost 0 bases, with 14 bases spanning the gap. The CDR3 length is 16 residues. CDR3: CASSPPRYTSTDTQYF. The DNA for the CDR3 is TGCGCCAGCAGCCCGCCACGCTATACTAGCACAGATACGCAGTATTTT.

This sequence joins TRBV6-5 and TRBJ1-4; perhaps TRBD1 as D (6 bases). V was cut by 0 bases and J by 8 bases, with 16 bases left in between. The CDR3 runs to 16 residues. Germline CDR1 MNHEY, CDR2 SVGAGI. The CDR3 loop is CASSYSRGGLGEKLFF. CDR3 in DNA: TGTGCCAGCAGTTACTCTAGGGGGGGTTTGGGGGAAAAACTGTTTTTT.

The CDR3 sequence: CASSPRSQEGGYTF. CDR3 in DNA: TGTGCCAGCTCACCAAGGTCCCAAGAGGGCGGCTACACCTTC. The gene calls are TRBV18 and TRBJ1-2; D gene uncertain. The V gene lost 2 bases and the J gene lost 8 bases, with 15 bases spanning the gap. Germline-derived CDR1 and CDR2 are KGHSH and LQKENI. CDR3 size: 14 residues.

This chain uses TRBV27 with TRBJ1-4, with TRBD1 as a possible D gene (6 bases). Trimming removed 5 bases at V and 7 bases at J, with 26 bases between. Germline loops: CDR1 MNHEY, CDR2 SMNVEV (reference sequence). The CDR3 runs to 18 residues. CDR3 coding DNA: TGTGCCAGCAGTAAACGTCGGACAGATAGTTGGTTTCGTGAAAAACTGTTTTTT. The encoded protein is CASSKRRTDSWFREKLFF.

CDR3 in DNA: TGTGCCAGCAGCCTTCTAGCGGCCTCCTACAATGAGCAGTTCTTC. It encodes CASSLLAASYNEQFF. The chain carries TRBV7-6 and TRBJ2-1; TRBD2 matches 7 bases. J gave up 0 bases and V 5 bases, and 4 bases lay outside the gene matches. Germline loops: CDR1 SGHVS, CDR2 FNYEAQ. The CDR3 is 15 residues long.

The chain employs TRBV5-4 and TRBJ2-4; 10 bases line up with TRBD2. The V segment lost 4 bases and the J segment 15 bases; nucleotides outside the gene matches: 19. Germline values: CDR1 SGHNT, CDR2 YYREEE (reference sequence). The length of the CDR3 is 16 residues. CDR3 nucleotide sequence: TGTGCCAGCAGCCCCGGGGGGCCGGGACTAGCGCCTCTCCGGTACTTC. Translation gives CASSPGGPGLAPLRYF. The whole variable domain, filled in from reference TRBV5-4 and TRBJ2-4, reads ETGVTQSPTHLIKTRGQQVTLRCSSQSGHNTVSWYQQALGQGPQFIFQYYREEENGRGNFPPRFSGLQFPNYSSELNVNALELDDSALYLCASSPGGPGLAPLRYFGAGTRLSVL.

The CDR3 region is CASNLLKEFTNEKLFF. Written as DNA, the CDR3 is TGTGCCAGCAACCTTTTGAAGGAGTTCACTAATGAAAAACTGTTTTTT. V and J are TRBV5-6 and TRBJ1-4, with unresolved D. Germline V gene lookup returns CDR1 SGHDT and CDR2 YYEEEE. Between the trimmed V and J ends, which lost 6 bases and 2 bases, there was a span of 17 bases. The CDR3 sequence is 16 residues long.

The table lists this clone with a few counts. The V gene is TRBV10-3, the J gene TRBJ1-1, with D tentatively TRBD1 (6 bases). V lost 3 bases, J lost 6 bases, and 14 bases lay in between. This CDR3 has 14 residues. Germline CDR1 reads ENHRY; CDR2 reads SYGVKD. The CDR3 coding sequence is TGTGCCATCAGTGAAACGGCAGGGGTATCTGAAGCTTTCTTT. It translates to CAISETAGVSEAFF.

The chain carries TRBV2 and TRBJ1-2; possible D gene TRBD1, 6 bases. V dropped 4 bases and J dropped 3 bases, with 6 bases sitting between them. In germline, CDR1 is SNHLY, CDR2 FYNNEI. The CDR3 contains 12 residues. In DNA form, the CDR3 reads TGTGCCAGCAGTGGACAGGACTATGGCTACACCTTC. Protein product: CASSGQDYGYTF.

The chain employs TRBV7-3 and TRBJ1-2, with D tentatively TRBD1 (6 bases). Trimming stripped 0 bases from V and 9 bases from J, with 17 bases between. The CDR3 totals 15 residues. The germline V gene encodes CDR1 SGHTA and CDR2 FQGTGA. In nucleotides, the CDR3 is TGTGCCAGCAGCTTAACTCCTGGACAGAAAGGAAGCTACACCTTC. It yields the protein CASSLTPGQKGSYTF.

This clone was seen a handful of times. The chain recombines TRBV27 with TRBJ2-5; 8 bases are a match to TRBD2. Germline V CDR1 and CDR2: MNHEY, SMNVEV (reference sequence). The trim removed 3 bases at V and 9 bases at J, leaving 9 bases unmatched. This CDR3 comprises 14 residues. The CDR3 reads CASSFDGTRGAQYF. CDR3 DNA: TGTGCCAGCAGTTTTGACGGGACTAGGGGGGCCCAGTACTTC.

This clone was picked up one time. The chain recombines TRBV9 with TRBJ2-7; a possible D gene is TRBD2 (6 bases). The germline gives CDR1 SGDLS, CDR2 YYNGEE. V shed 0 bases and J shed 3 bases, with 13 bases lying between them. The CDR3 covers 15 residues. The CDR3 DNA is TGTGCCAGCAGCGTAGGGGACTCAGGCTACTACGAGCAGTACTTC. Its translation: CASSVGDSGYYEQYF.

The chain has TRBV29-1 and TRBJ2-2, with 8 bases matching TRBD1. This CDR3 has 16 amino acids. The germline gives CDR1 SQVTM, CDR2 ANQGSEA. The V gene end was trimmed by 2 bases and the J gene end by 3 bases; junction bases not matched to a gene: 8. CDR3 region: CSVEPAGTGYTGELFF. The DNA for the CDR3 is TGCAGCGTTGAACCCGCCGGGACAGGCTACACCGGGGAGCTGTTTTTT.

V and J are TRBV9 and TRBJ2-7; 7 bases are shared with TRBD1. The ends lost 4 bases at V and 3 bases at J; junction bases unmatched: 10. The germline CDR1 and CDR2 sequences are SGDLS and YYNGEE. This CDR3 has 15 residues. The chain's CDR3 is CASSQKGDRNYEQYF. The CDR3 DNA reads TGTGCCAGCAGCCAGAAAGGGGACAGAAACTACGAGCAGTACTTC.

The genes are TRBV7-9 and TRBJ1-2; no definite D call. V was cut by 0 bases and J by 4 bases, with 6 bases left in between. This CDR3 region has 13 residues. Looked up from germline, CDR1 is SEHNR and CDR2 is FQNEAQ (reference sequence). Here the CDR3 DNA reads TGTGCCAGCAGCTTAGCAGCCTCCTATGGCTACACCTTC. As protein: CASSLAASYGYTF. The full variable domain, rest sourced from reference TRBV7-9 and TRBJ1-2, is DTGVSQNPRHKITKRGQNVTFRCDPISEHNRLYWYRQTLGQGPEFLTYFQNEAQLEKSRLLSDRFSAERPKGSFSTLEIQRTEQGDSAMYLCASSLAASYGYTFGSGTRLTVV.

This sequence joins TRBV29-1 and TRBJ1-1, with D unclear. V lost 0 bases and J 6 bases, leaving 14 bases between the germline ends. This CDR3 is 14 amino acids long. CDR1 and CDR2 (germline): SQVTM, ANQGSEA. CDR3: CSVEDVMAGAEAFF. DNA of the CDR3: TGCAGCGTTGAAGATGTCATGGCCGGGGCTGAAGCTTTCTTT. The whole variable domain, remainder taken from reference TRBV29-1 and TRBJ1-1, is SAVISQKPSRDICQRGTSLTIQCQVDSQVTMMFWYRQQPGQSLTLIATANQGSEATYESGFVIDKFPISRPNLTFSTLTVSNMSPEDSSIYLCSVEDVMAGAEAFFGQGTRLTVV.

As to this clone: The sample contains more than one DNA sequence encoding this CDR3. This chain joins TRBV2 and TRBJ2-7; no definite D call. Per germline, CDR1 SNHLY and CDR2 FYNNEI. CDR3 length: 11 residues. Trimming shortened V by 7 bases and J by 1 base, and 5 bases separated the two germline ends. The CDR3 is CASTGSYEQYF. As DNA, the CDR3 is TGTGCCAGCACAGGATCCTACGAGCAGTACTTC.